These 17 T cell receptor beta chains came from one sample sequenced in a study of long-term antiretroviral therapy in people with HIV. The assay used was immunoSEQ (version v3.0), run at survey level. Measured with immunoSEQ multiplex PCR; TCRdb has only the in-frame clones, and not every one. Of around 25,000 clones listed, approximately 90% are singletons. Material: unsorted PBMCs, obtained 1.9 years after starting antiretroviral therapy. The receptors here all came from a woman aged 25 to 45 with HIV.

The chain couples TRBV6-6 to TRBJ2-7, with D possibly being TRBD2 (6 bases). The V gene's germline CDR1 is MNHNY and CDR2 SVGAGI (reference sequence). V lost 5 bases and J 1 base, leaving 12 bases between the germline ends. The CDR3 is 14 residues long. CDR3 nucleotide sequence: TGTGCCAGCAGTACAGCCCGGGGGTCCTACGAGCAGTACGTC. As protein: CASSTARGSYEQYV.

The chain carries TRBV6-5 and TRBJ1-2; D possibly corresponds to TRBD1 (6 bases). The CDR3 extends over 13 amino acids. CDR1 and CDR2 from the germline V gene are MNHEY and SVGAGI. Between the trimmed V and J ends, which lost 6 bases and 3 bases, there was a span of 11 bases. The CDR3 region is CASRKAGDYGYTF. The CDR3 nucleotides are TGTGCCAGCAGGAAGGCAGGGGACTATGGCTACACCTTC.

This rearrangement joins TRBV9 to TRBJ2-7; D may be TRBD2 (5 bases). Germline V gives CDR1 SGDLS, CDR2 YYNGEE. The CDR3 runs 15 residues. Trimming took off 4 bases at V and 1 base at J, with 15 bases between the two ends. This CDR3 reads CASSPSRGMSYEQYF. DNA of the CDR3: TGTGCCAGCAGCCCATCCCGAGGGATGTCCTACGAGCAGTACTTC.

This chain connects TRBV20-1 to TRBJ2-7; D remains ambiguous. The CDR3 is 10 residues long. CDR1 and CDR2 (germline): DFQATT, SNEGSKA (reference sequence). V dropped 8 bases and J dropped 3 bases, with 8 bases sitting between them. The CDR3 region is CSYRVYEQYV. In DNA, the CDR3 is TGCAGTTACAGAGTCTACGAGCAGTACGTC.

The chain combines TRBV27 with TRBJ1-2; 8 positions match TRBD1. The junction had 7 bases not matched to a gene; V was cut back by 8 bases and J by 5 bases. This CDR3 is built from 13 residues. Germline values: CDR1 MNHEY, CDR2 SMNVEV (reference sequence). For the CDR3, the DNA is TGTGCCAGCTGGTCAGGGGGCTGGTATGGCTACACCTTC. This gives the protein CASWSGGWYGYTF.

The CDR3 DNA follows: TGCGCCAGCAGCTACAGGGGGCTGAACACCGGGGAGCTGTTTTTT. Translated: CASSYRGLNTGELFF. V usage is TRBV5-1 and J usage is TRBJ2-2; 9 bases are shared with TRBD1. The V segment lost 3 bases and the J segment 1 base; nucleotides outside the gene matches: 1. This CDR3 has 15 amino acids. CDR1 SGHRS and CDR2 YFSETQ come from the germline V gene. Variable domain in full (rest from reference TRBV5-1 and TRBJ2-2): KAGVTQTPRYLIKTRGQQVTLSCSPISGHRSVSWYQQTPGQGLQFLFEYFSETQRNKGNFPGRFSGRQFSNSRSEMNVSTLELGDSALYLCASSYRGLNTGELFFGEGSRLTVL.

This chain connects TRBV27 to TRBJ2-5, with D perhaps TRBD2 (6 bases). V lost 5 bases and J 2 bases, leaving 15 bases between the germline ends. This CDR3 contains 15 residues. CDR1 is MNHEY, CDR2 SMNVEV, per germline (reference sequence). CDR3: CASSKRDSSQETQYF. The CDR3 bases are TGTGCCAGCAGTAAAAGGGACTCTTCACAAGAGACCCAGTACTTC.

The chain joins TRBV7-9 to TRBJ2-3, with 8 bases that match TRBD1. This CDR3 has 15 residues. Trimming took 5 bases from V and 4 from J; bases not matched to a gene: 8. The germline CDR1 and CDR2 sequences are SEHNR and FQNEAQ (reference sequence). Written as DNA, the CDR3 is TGTGCCAGCAGCCCCCAGGGGGCATCCCCAGATACGCAGTATTTT. Protein product: CASSPQGASPDTQYF.

CDR3 bases: TGTGCCAGCAGCTTAAAGTTGGCAGATACGCAGTATTTT. Protein sequence: CASSLKLADTQYF. The genes are TRBV7-3 and TRBJ2-3; D remains ambiguous. V lost 1 base to trimming and J lost 4 bases, with 6 bases between them. CDR1 and CDR2 (germline): SGHTA, FQGTGA. CDR3 size: 13 residues.

The genes are TRBV10-2 and TRBJ2-2; D is possibly TRBD2 (6 bases). The CDR3 runs 12 residues. V lost 6 bases and J 6 bases, leaving 8 bases between the germline ends. The V gene's germline CDR1 is WSHSY and CDR2 SAAADI. The CDR3 DNA follows: TGCGCCAGCAGGGGGGGTCCCGGGGAGCTGTTTTTT. It specifies CASRGGPGELFF.

This chain links TRBV10-3 with TRBJ1-3; 8 bases match TRBD1. Germline V CDR1 and CDR2: ENHRY, SYGVKD. J was trimmed by 0 bases and V by 7 bases; bases with no gene match: 11. The CDR3 spans 17 residues. Written as DNA, the CDR3 is TGTGCCATCATAGGCGGACAGGGAAGTCCCTCTGGAAACACCATATATTTT. It translates to CAIIGGQGSPSGNTIYF.

J is TRBJ1-1 and V is TRBV15, with D unclear. The V end lost 0 bases, the J end lost 4 bases, and 9 bases lay between the germline ends. The CDR3 is 14 residues long. Germline V gives CDR1 LNHNV, CDR2 YYDKDF (reference sequence). The CDR3 sequence: CATSRDGWSTEAFF. DNA for the CDR3: TGTGCCACCAGCAGAGACGGGTGGAGCACTGAAGCTTTCTTT. Variable domain in full (rest from reference TRBV15 and TRBJ1-1): DAMVIQNPRYQVTQFGKPVTLSCSQTLNHNVMYWYQQKSSQAPKLLFHYYDKDFNNEADTPDNFQSRRPNTSFCFLDIRSPGLGDTAMYLCATSRDGWSTEAFFGQGTRLTVV.

The rearrangement links TRBV7-3 to TRBJ2-7; the D gene is possibly TRBD2 (5 bases). V shed 7 bases and J shed 6 bases, with 19 bases lying between them. Germline V gives CDR1 SGHTA, CDR2 FQGTGA. There are 14 residues in the CDR3. The CDR3 here is CASTPTAQAGEQYF. CDR3 coding DNA: TGTGCCAGCACGCCCACAGCCCAGGCGGGCGAGCAGTACTTC.

The rearrangement uses TRBV29-1 and TRBJ2-1; D unclear. Germline CDR1 and CDR2: SQVTM and ANQGSEA. The CDR3 is made up of 12 amino acids. V was cut by 4 bases and J by 7 bases, with 11 bases left in between. CDR3 nucleotide sequence: TGCAGCGTTGGGGCCATACGGAATGAGCAGTTCTTC. Its protein product is CSVGAIRNEQFF.

The V call is TRBV19, the J call TRBJ2-7, with TRBD1 matching 7 bases. Per the germline V gene, CDR1 is LNHDA and CDR2 is SQIVND (reference sequence). V was clipped by 3 bases and J by 2 bases; unmatched bases: 10. This CDR3 comprises 16 residues. This chain's CDR3 is CASSMGRGDSPYEQYF. The CDR3, as DNA: TGTGCCAGTAGTATGGGTCGAGGGGACAGTCCCTACGAGCAGTACTTC.

The V and J genes are TRBV30 and TRBJ1-6; tentative D call: TRBD1 (5 bases). CDR1 is GTSNPN, CDR2 SVGIG, per germline (reference sequence). The V end was cut by 4 bases, the J end by 4 bases, with 11 bases between. This CDR3 is 14 amino acids long. The CDR3 loop reads CAWMRGPYNSPLHF. CDR3 DNA: TGTGCCTGGATGAGGGGACCTTATAATTCACCCCTCCACTTT.

J is TRBJ2-5 and V is TRBV11-2; 7 bases agree with TRBD1. In germline, CDR1 is SGHAT, CDR2 FQNNGV. The CDR3 covers 16 residues. With 0 bases clipped from V and 5 bases from J, the junction kept 9 bases outside the gene matches. The CDR3 DNA reads TGTGCCAGCAGCTTAGAGTTCGACAGGGAAGGGGAGACCCAGTACTTC. It is translated as CASSLEFDREGETQYF.